A single sample gave rise to the 4 T cell receptor beta chains below, sequenced in a study of blood T cell repertoires in COVID-19. Assay: immunoSEQ multiplex PCR; the TCRdb copy retains only in-frame clones and omits some. This sample has about 230,000 clones, with 75% to 85% found just once. Material: peripheral blood. These receptors originate from a woman aged 45 to 65 with acute or convalescent COVID-19.

The chain couples TRBV5-1 to TRBJ1-1, with TRBD1 matching over 7 bases. The V and J ends lost 0 bases and 1 base, in that order; junction bases with no gene match: 9. Looked up from germline, CDR1 is SGHRS and CDR2 is YFSETQ. The CDR3 is 17 amino acids. DNA for the CDR3: TGCGCCAGCAGCTTGGAGGGGACAGCCCTTCGGAACACTGAAGCTTTCTTT. Encoded protein: CASSLEGTALRNTEAFF.

The chain carries TRBV7-6 and TRBJ1-1, with D perhaps TRBD1 (5 bases). The CDR3 consists of 14 residues. Looked up from germline, CDR1 is SGHVS and CDR2 is FNYEAQ. The V end lost 1 base, the J end lost 3 bases, and 9 bases lay between the germline ends. The CDR3 loop reads CASSLGQGHTEAFF. The DNA for the CDR3 is TGTGCCAGCAGCTTAGGGCAGGGCCACACTGAAGCTTTCTTT.

This clone was counted between two and nine times. V usage is TRBV6-5 and J usage is TRBJ1-4, with TRBD1 identical over 8 bases. J was trimmed by 8 bases and V by 6 bases; bases with no gene match: 5. The CDR3 sequence is 13 residues long. From germline, CDR1 is MNHEY and CDR2 SVGAGI. CDR3 nucleotide sequence: TGTGCCAGCAGGACAGGGGCGAACGAAAAACTGTTTTTT. Translated, it gives CASRTGANEKLFF.

The chain couples TRBV1 to TRBJ2-7; TRBD2 is taken as the D call from the table, unchecked against the DNA. TRBV1 is a known pseudogene. CDR3 length: 17 amino acids. This CDR3 is CTSSQEYGASGTYEQYF. CDR3 coding DNA: TGCACCAGCAGCCAAGAATATGGGGCTAGCGGAACCTACGAGCAGTACTTC.